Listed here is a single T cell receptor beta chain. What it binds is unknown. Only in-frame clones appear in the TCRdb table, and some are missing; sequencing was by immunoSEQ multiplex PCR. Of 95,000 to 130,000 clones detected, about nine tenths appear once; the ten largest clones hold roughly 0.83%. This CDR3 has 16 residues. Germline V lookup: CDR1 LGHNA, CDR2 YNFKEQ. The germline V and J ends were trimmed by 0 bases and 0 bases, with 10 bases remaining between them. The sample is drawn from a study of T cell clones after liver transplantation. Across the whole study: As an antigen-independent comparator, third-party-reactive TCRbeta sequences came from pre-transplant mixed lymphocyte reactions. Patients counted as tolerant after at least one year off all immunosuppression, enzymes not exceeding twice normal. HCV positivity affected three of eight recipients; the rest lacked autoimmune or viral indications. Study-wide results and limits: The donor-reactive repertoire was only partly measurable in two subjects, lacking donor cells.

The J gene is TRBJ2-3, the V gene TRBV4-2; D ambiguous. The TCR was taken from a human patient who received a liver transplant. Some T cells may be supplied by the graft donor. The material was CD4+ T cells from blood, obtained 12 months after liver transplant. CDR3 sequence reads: CASSQDWRKSTDTQYF. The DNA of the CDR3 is TGTGCCAGCAGCCAAGATTGGCGCAAGAGCACAGATACGCAGTATTTT.